This TCR beta chain stems from a study of T cells in Graves' hyperthyroidism and ophthalmopathy. Study observations and caveats: Using 13 V-J features, a model discriminated ophthalmopathy from stable hyperthyroidism.

Comment on this clonotype: The antigen remains unidentified.

The investigators amplified TCR beta CDR3 regions from RNA transcripts. In the first-round RT-PCR of the TCR CDR3, the HTBI primer set was used. One entry per CDR3 protein, called by TCRdb with MiXCR from the multiplex PCR reads. The table records approximately 700,000 distinct CDR3 sequences, less than 20% of them present only once. V lost 0 bases and J lost 2; bases outside the gene matches: 7. Per the germline V gene, CDR1 is LGHDT and CDR2 is YNNKEL (reference sequence). This CDR3 comprises 17 residues. When ophthalmopathy did not progress within 18 months, Graves' hyperthyroidism was considered stable.

The chain couples TRBV3-1 to TRBJ2-1; the match to TRBD2 covers 7 bases. Input material: blood. The TCR originated in a man between 18 and 29 years old with Graves' hyperthyroidism. Here the CDR3 DNA reads TGTGCCAGCAGCCAAGATTGGGCTAGCGGTACCTACAATGAGCAGTTCTTC. Protein product: CASSQDWASGTYNEQFF.